This TCR beta chain was captured by sequencing in a study of shared clonotypes between healthy human individuals. Naive CD8 isolation took CD45RO-negative cells positively selected for CCR7 and excluded terminally differentiated effector memory CD45RA+ cells. Data came from immunoSEQ multiplex PCR; TCRdb stores just in-frame clones and leaves some out. The data show roughly 890,000 clones, with around 92% seen just once and nearly 25% held by the top ten. CDR3 size: 14 residues. Germline-derived CDR1 and CDR2 are SGHAT and FQNNGV. Trimming at V came to 1 base and at J to 6 bases, leaving 6 bases not matched to a gene.

What was sequenced was naive CD8+ T cells sorted from blood. The chain has TRBV11-2 and TRBJ2-7; 7 bases fit TRBD1. This TCR came from a man aged 25 to 45 in good health. The CDR3 region is CASSLGQGISEQYF. The CDR3 DNA follows: TGTGCCAGCAGCTTAGGACAGGGTATAAGCGAGCAGTACTTC.